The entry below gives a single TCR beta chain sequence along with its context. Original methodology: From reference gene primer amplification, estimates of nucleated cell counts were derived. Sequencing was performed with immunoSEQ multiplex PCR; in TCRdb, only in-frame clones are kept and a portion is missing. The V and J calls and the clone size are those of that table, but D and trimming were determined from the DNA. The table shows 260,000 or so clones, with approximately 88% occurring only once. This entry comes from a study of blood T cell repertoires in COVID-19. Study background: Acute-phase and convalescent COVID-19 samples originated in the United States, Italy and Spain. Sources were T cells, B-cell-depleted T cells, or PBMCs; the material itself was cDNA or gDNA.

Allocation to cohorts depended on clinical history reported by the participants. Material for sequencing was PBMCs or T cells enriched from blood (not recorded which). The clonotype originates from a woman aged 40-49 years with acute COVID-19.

The CDR3 DNA is TGCAGCGTTGAGGCTAGCGGGAGTAGGGAGACCCAGTACTTC. Amino acids: CSVEASGSRETQYF. The chain links TRBV29-1 to TRBJ2-5; 10 bases line up with TRBD2. V lost 3 bases to trimming and J lost 5 bases; unmatched junction nucleotides: 6. Germline values: CDR1 SQVTM, CDR2 ANQGSEA. This CDR3 is built from 14 residues.